What follows are 14 T cell receptor beta chains derived from one specimen sequenced in a study of cytomegalovirus exposure and HLA in healthy donors. PCR employed 60 Vbeta and 13 Jbeta primers. Profiling relied on immunoSEQ multiplex PCR, and the TCRdb table lists in-frame clones only, not all of them. The sample lists 110,000 or so clones, 67% occurring once. The sample comprised PBMCs. The receptors originated from a man aged 18 to 35 in good health and CMV-seropositive.

The chain links TRBV18 to TRBJ2-3; 8 bases align to TRBD2. The length of the CDR3 is 16 residues. V dropped 0 bases and J dropped 1; count of bases not matched to a gene: 3. Germline CDR1 KGHSH, CDR2 LQKENI. CDR3 nucleotide sequence: TGTGCCAGCTCACCACCCGTGCGGGGGGGCACAGATACGCAGTATTTT. Its translation is CASSPPVRGGTDTQYF.

This clone was observed a few times. This chain joins TRBV11-1 and TRBJ2-7; TRBD2 might be the D (5 bases). With 4 bases removed from V and 0 bases from J, the gap between germline ends came to 19 bases. The CDR3 has 17 residues. Germline V gene data show CDR1 as SGHAT and CDR2 as FQDESV (reference sequence). The CDR3 sequence: CASSSGKFRGSSYEQYV. DNA of the CDR3: TGTGCCAGCAGCTCAGGAAAGTTCCGGGGAAGCTCCTACGAGCAGTACGTC.

The chain uses TRBV5-4 and TRBJ2-3; 8 positions match TRBD2. The germline CDR1 and CDR2 sequences are SGHNT and YYREEE (reference sequence). CDR3 size: 15 residues. V shed 5 bases and J 3 bases; nucleotides not matched to a gene: 8. As DNA, the CDR3 is TGTGCCAGCAGTCGAGCGGGGGTGAGGACAGATACGCAGTATTTT. It translates to CASSRAGVRTDTQYF.

In this sample, this clone turned up once. The J gene is TRBJ2-2, the V gene TRBV5-1, with D tentatively TRBD2 (7 bases). V lost 2 bases and J 3 bases, leaving 14 bases between the germline ends. This CDR3 has 16 residues. Germline CDR1 reads SGHRS; CDR2 reads YFSETQ. CDR3 protein: CASSLRGGGYTGELFF. The CDR3 DNA is TGCGCCAGCAGCTTACGAGGGGGGGGCTACACCGGGGAGCTGTTTTTT. Together with reference TRBV5-1 and TRBJ2-2, the CDR3 gives the full variable domain: KAGVTQTPRYLIKTRGQQVTLSCSPISGHRSVSWYQQTPGQGLQFLFEYFSETQRNKGNFPGRFSGRQFSNSRSEMNVSTLELGDSALYLCASSLRGGGYTGELFFGEGSRLTVL.

V and J are TRBV11-2 and TRBJ1-4, with a tentative D call TRBD1 (5 bases). CDR3 length equals 14 residues. From germline, CDR1 is SGHAT and CDR2 FQNNGV. The V and J ends lost 5 bases and 5 bases respectively, with 12 bases between them. CDR3 in DNA: TGTGCCAGCAGCCGGACACCGGCGAATGAAAAACTGTTTTTT. As protein: CASSRTPANEKLFF. Looking up the rest from reference TRBV11-2 and TRBJ1-4 gives the full variable domain: EAGVAQSPRYKIIEKRQSVAFWCNPISGHATLYWYQQILGQGPKLLIQFQNNGVVDDSQLPKDRFSAERLKGVDSTLKIQPAKLEDSAVYLCASSRTPANEKLFFGSGTQLSVL.

V is TRBV6-4 and J is TRBJ2-1; a weak D match, TRBD2 (6 bases). The CDR3 covers 15 residues. Germline loops: CDR1 MRHNA, CDR2 SNTAGT. Trimming removed 6 bases from V and 2 bases from J, with 14 bases in between. The CDR3 nucleotides are TGTGCCAGCAGCCCCACGGGGGTGACCTACAATGAGCAGTTCTTC. Translating it yields CASSPTGVTYNEQFF.

This clone was counted between two and nine times. This same CDR3 is encoded by further DNA sequences in the sample. The chain is built from TRBV6-1 and TRBJ2-7, with D maybe TRBD2 (7 bases). Germline assignment: CDR1 MNHNS and CDR2 SASEGT. The CDR3 spans 15 residues. Trimming took off 2 bases at V and 2 bases at J, with 13 bases between the two ends. The CDR3 DNA sequence: TGTGCCAGCAGTGAACGGCGGGGGCCCCCCTACGAGCAGTACGTC. Protein sequence: CASSERRGPPYEQYV.

V usage is TRBV10-3 and J usage is TRBJ2-7; 12 bases fit TRBD2. The CDR3 has 14 amino acids. Germline CDR1 is ENHRY and CDR2 is SYGVKD. The junction had 6 bases not matched to a gene; V was cut back by 5 bases and J by 7 bases. In DNA form, the CDR3 reads TGTGCCATCAGTCGACTAGCGGGGGAGTGGGAGCAGTACTTC. It yields the protein CAISRLAGEWEQYF.

This clone was observed a few times. The chain carries TRBV2 and TRBJ1-5, with 8 bases identical to TRBD1. V dropped 4 bases and J dropped 9; count of bases not matched to a gene: 11. Germline V gene data show CDR1 as SNHLY and CDR2 as FYNNEI. The CDR3 runs 15 residues. DNA of the CDR3: TGTGCCAGCAGTGTGGGGACAGGTGGGGGTGCGCCCCAGCATTTT. This gives the protein CASSVGTGGGAPQHF.

CDR3 coding DNA: TGTGCCTGGAGATTGGATAGCGGGGGAGGGTATTTT. Its protein product is CAWRLDSGGGYF. The rearrangement joins TRBV30 to TRBJ2-3, with 9 bases that match TRBD2. The V segment lost 3 bases and the J segment 14 bases; nucleotides outside the gene matches: 9. The CDR3 runs 12 residues. Germline CDR1 reads GTSNPN; CDR2 reads SVGIG (reference sequence).

This clone was seen a single time. The rearrangement links TRBV7-9 to TRBJ1-1; TRBD1 is a possible D gene (6 bases). V shed 4 bases and J shed 1 base, with 19 bases lying between them. CDR3 length: 17 amino acids. CDR1 is SEHNR and CDR2 is FQNEAQ in the germline V gene (reference sequence). Here the CDR3 reads CASSSGTFTHSNTEAFF. CDR3 coding DNA: TGTGCCAGCAGCTCCGGGACATTTACCCATTCGAACACTGAAGCTTTCTTT.

A single count supports this clone. The CDR3 loop reads CASRATSGNTDTQYF. As DNA, the CDR3 is TGTGCCAGCAGGGCCACTAGCGGGAACACAGATACGCAGTATTTT. The chain employs TRBV28 and TRBJ2-3, with 10 bases matching TRBD2. There are 15 residues in the CDR3. Germline V gives CDR1 MDHEN, CDR2 SYDVKM. J gave up 2 bases and V 6 bases, and 5 bases lay outside the gene matches.

A remark on this clone: Different DNA sequences within this sample yield the same CDR3. The V gene is TRBV14, the J gene TRBJ1-1; D is undetermined. V dropped 1 base and J dropped 5 bases, with 14 bases sitting between them. Per germline, CDR1 SGHDN and CDR2 FVKESK. This CDR3 is 15 amino acids long. The CDR3 coding sequence is TGTGCCAGCAGCCAAGCTTTGTCCGGTCGGACTGAAGCTTTCTTT. This sequence encodes CASSQALSGRTEAFF.

The J gene is TRBJ2-3, the V gene TRBV7-7, with D perhaps matching TRBD2 (5 bases). This CDR3 comprises 14 residues. Germline V gene lookup returns CDR1 SSHAT and CDR2 FNYEAQ (reference sequence). Trimming took off 5 bases at V and 2 bases at J, with 11 bases between the two ends. The CDR3 loop is CASSPGLNTDTQYF. The CDR3 DNA follows: TGTGCCAGCAGCCCAGGACTCAACACAGATACGCAGTATTTT.